Sequencing of this T cell receptor (beta chain) was carried out in a study of shared clonotypes between healthy human individuals. Researchers divided each subset's genomic DNA evenly across several immunoSEQ plates. Sequencing was performed with immunoSEQ multiplex PCR; in TCRdb, only in-frame clones are kept and a portion is missing. The profile shows 950,000 to 1,300,000 clones, under 80% of them singletons. This CDR3 contains 16 residues. In germline, CDR1 is SGHRS, CDR2 YFSETQ. J lost 7 bases, V lost 2 bases, and 11 bases had no gene match. This clonotype originated in a man between 18 and 29 years old in good health. What was sequenced was memory CD4+ T cells sorted from blood. Subset reported: CD45RA-negative fraction. This chain links TRBV5-1 with TRBJ1-4, with TRBD1 identical over 7 bases. In DNA form, the CDR3 reads TGCGCCAGCAGCTTCACAGTCGGACAGGTGACTGAAAAACTGTTTTTT. It encodes CASSFTVGQVTEKLFF.